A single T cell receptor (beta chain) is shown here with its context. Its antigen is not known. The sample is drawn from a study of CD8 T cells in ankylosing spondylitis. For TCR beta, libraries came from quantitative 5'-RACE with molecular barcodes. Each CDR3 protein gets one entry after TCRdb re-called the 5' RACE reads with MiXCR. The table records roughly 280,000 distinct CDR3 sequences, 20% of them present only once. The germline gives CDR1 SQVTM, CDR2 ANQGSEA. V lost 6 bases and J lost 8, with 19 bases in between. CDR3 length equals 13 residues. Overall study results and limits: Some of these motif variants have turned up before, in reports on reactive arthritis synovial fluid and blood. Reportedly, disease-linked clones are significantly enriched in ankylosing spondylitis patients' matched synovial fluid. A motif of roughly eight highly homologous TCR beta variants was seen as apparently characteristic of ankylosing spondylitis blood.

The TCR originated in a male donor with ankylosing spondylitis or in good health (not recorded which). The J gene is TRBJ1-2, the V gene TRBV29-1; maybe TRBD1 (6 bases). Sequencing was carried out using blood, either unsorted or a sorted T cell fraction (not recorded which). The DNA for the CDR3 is TGCAGCGTGGAGGGACACGGCTTTGGGGGCTACACCTTC. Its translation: CSVEGHGFGGYTF.